A single T cell receptor (beta chain) is shown here with its context. The data originate from a study of T cell responses to AZD1222 COVID-19 vaccine. Germline CDR1 reads SGDLS; CDR2 reads YYNGEE. Losses at the gene ends were 4 bases for V and 0 bases for J; bases not matched to a gene: 18. The CDR3 sequence is 19 residues long. TCRdb's table, derived via immunoSEQ multiplex PCR, lists solely in-frame clones and lacks some. The data hold just over 150,000 clones, with less than 95% observed a single time. The gene calls are TRBV9 and TRBJ2-7, with 8 positions matching TRBD2. The sequences come from peripheral blood, collected on day 0 of AZD1222 vaccination. The origin of this receptor is an adult in good health. This chain's CDR3 is CASSPPGTRGNPSSYEQYF. CDR3 nucleotide sequence: TGTGCCAGCAGCCCCCCCGGGACTAGAGGAAATCCCAGCTCCTACGAGCAGTACTTC. Full variable domain (remainder filled in from reference TRBV9 and TRBJ2-7): DSGVTQTPKHLITATGQRVTLRCSPRSGDLSVYWYQQSLDQGLQFLIQYYNGEERAKGNILERFSAQQFPDLHSELNLSSLELGDSALYFCASSPPGTRGNPSSYEQYFGPGTRLTVT.